The rows below give T cell receptor beta chains drawn from one sample of a study of PD-L1 blockade in urothelial cancer. The table came from immunoSEQ multiplex PCR; TCRdb's copy has only in-frame clones and leaves some out. The sample records 50,000 or so clones, about 68% being singletons. Here the sequenced sample was PBMCs, taken around atezolizumab (anti-PD-L1) treatment. Every receptor here comes from a man between 65 and 80 years old with urothelial cancer. Both conserved end residues are part of each CDR3. D genes are given only for firm matches. Clone size is shown for a subset of rows, as once, few, many or a class of expanded clone.

j_call d_call v_call clone_size cdr3_nt cdr3_aa
TRBJ1-2 - TRBV4-3 - TGCGCCAGCAGCCAAGATGAAGGGGAAAGCTATGGCTACACCTTC CASSQDEGESYGYTF
TRBJ1-1 - TRBV7-8 - TGTGCCAGCAGCCAGGACAGGAACACTGAAGCTTTCTTT CASSQDRNTEAFF
TRBJ2-3 TRBD1 TRBV23-1 - TGCGCCAGCAGTCAATTTGGACGACGGGACAGGGATGTTTATGGCACAGATACGCAGTATTTT CASSQFGRRDRDVYGTDTQYF
TRBJ2-7 TRBD2 TRBV5-6 - TGTGCCAGCAGCCGGGGGGGAGGCCGCTCGCTCGAGCAGTACTTC CASSRGGGRSLEQYF
TRBJ2-7 TRBD2 TRBV14 - TGTGCCAGCAGCCCAGGACTAGCGGGAGTTTACGAGCAGTACTTC CASSPGLAGVYEQYF
TRBJ2-2 - TRBV5-4 - TGTGCCAGCAGCTTGGGGGGCGGATTCACCACCGGGGAGCTGTTTTTT CASSLGGGFTTGELFF
TRBJ2-7 TRBD1 TRBV29-1 - TGCAGCGTTGAAGTACCCGGGACAGGGACCTACGAGCAGTACTTC CSVEVPGTGTYEQYF
TRBJ1-2 TRBD1 TRBV19 - TGTGCCAGTAGTGGGAAAAACAGGGGGCAGAACTATGGCTACACCTTC CASSGKNRGQNYGYTF
TRBJ1-4 - TRBV18 once TGTGCCAGCTCATCAGACAGGAAGAATGAAAAACTGTTTTTT CASSSDRKNEKLFF
TRBJ2-1 - TRBV7-8 - TGTGCCAGCAGCCCTTACGGCGGCTACAATGAGCAGTTCTTC CASSPYGGYNEQFF
TRBJ2-2 TRBD1 TRBV11-1 - TGTGCCAGCAGCTTAGGACAGGGGACGAACACCGGGGAGCTGTTTTTT CASSLGQGTNTGELFF
TRBJ1-4 TRBD1 TRBV2 - TGTGCCAGCAATCGACAGGGGCGGAACGAAAAACTGTTTTTT CASNRQGRNEKLFF
TRBJ1-2 - TRBV20-1 - TGCAGTGCTGACGACAGCTATGGCTACACCTTC CSADDSYGYTF
TRBJ1-5 - TRBV29-1 few TGCAGCGTTGAGGGGCCGGGTCAGCCCCAGCATTTT CSVEGPGQPQHF
TRBJ2-7 TRBD2 TRBV19 - TGTGCCAGTACGTTCTCATGGACTAGCGGGTCTAGCTCCTACGAGCAGTACTTC CASTFSWTSGSSSYEQYF
TRBJ1-6 - TRBV7-2 - TGTGCCAGCAGCTCGGGTGGCTCCTATAATTCACCCCTCCACTTT CASSSGGSYNSPLHF
TRBJ1-2 - TRBV13 - TGTGCCAGCAGCCCAAAAGGGGTTACGGGCTATGGCTACACCTTC CASSPKGVTGYGYTF
TRBJ2-5 - TRBV7-8 - TGTGCCAGCAGCTTAACTCTAGCAAACCAAGAGACCCAGTACTTC CASSLTLANQETQYF
TRBJ1-1 TRBD1 TRBV5-6 - TGTGCCAGCAGGCGTAGGGACAGGGCTAACACTGAAGCTTTCTTT CASRRRDRANTEAFF
TRBJ1-2 - TRBV9 - TGTGCCAGCAGCCCGGGGGGTTCCTATGGCTACACCTTC CASSPGGSYGYTF
TRBJ2-1 TRBD2 TRBV6-5 - TGTGCCAGCAGTGGACTAGCGGGAGCCTACAATGAGCAGTTCTTC CASSGLAGAYNEQFF
TRBJ1-1 - TRBV27 - TGTGCCAGCAGTCTAGACAGACTGAACACTGAAGCTTTCTTT CASSLDRLNTEAFF
TRBJ2-3 - TRBV28 - TGTGCCAGCAAGGGCGGGAGCACAGATACGCAGTATTTT CASKGGSTDTQYF
TRBJ2-2 - TRBV7-7 few TGTGCTAGCAGTCTTGGGTCCGGGGACACCGGGGAGCTGTTTTTT CASSLGSGDTGELFF
TRBJ2-3 TRBD2 TRBV12-5 - TGTGCTAGTGGTTCCGGTAGCGGGGGGGCCTCTAGCACAGATACGCAGTATTTT CASGSGSGGASSTDTQYF
TRBJ1-3 - TRBV6-5 - TGTGCCAGCAGGACTCCAGGGATCTCGGGAAACACCATATATTTT CASRTPGISGNTIYF
TRBJ2-7 TRBD1 TRBV19 - TGTGCCAGTGCCGGGACAGATTCTCATCATAGCTACGAGCAGTACTTC CASAGTDSHHSYEQYF
TRBJ1-1 - TRBV9 few TGTGCCAGCAGCCCTGGCCTCACTGAAGCTTTCTTT CASSPGLTEAFF
TRBJ1-2 TRBD1 TRBV27 few TGTGCCAGCAGTTCCCGGGACAGGGAATCGCGAGGCTACACCTTC CASSSRDRESRGYTF
TRBJ1-6 - TRBV11-3 - TGTGCCAGCAGCTTAGGTTCCGGTTCACCCCTCCACTTT CASSLGSGSPLHF
TRBJ2-1 TRBD2 TRBV6-4 few TGTGCCAGCAAACTCCAAGCGGGGAACAATGAGCAGTTCTTC CASKLQAGNNEQFF
TRBJ2-3 TRBD2 TRBV28 - TGTGCCAGCAGTTCCCCCTTTGCTAGCGGGAGTATAGATACGCAGTATTTT CASSSPFASGSIDTQYF
TRBJ1-2 TRBD1 TRBV23-1 - TGCGCCAGCAGCGACAGGGGGCGAGGAGGCTACACCTTC CASSDRGRGGYTF
TRBJ1-5 TRBD1 TRBV6-4 - TGTGCCAGCAGGGGGACAGGGGATCAGCCCCAGCATTTT CASRGTGDQPQHF
TRBJ2-4 - TRBV2 - TGTGCCAGCAGTTCGGAGGGTGTAGCCAAAAACATTCAGTACTTC CASSSEGVAKNIQYF
TRBJ2-3 TRBD1 TRBV11-2 - TGTGCCAGCAGCTTCGGGACAGGCAGCACAGATACGCAGTATTTT CASSFGTGSTDTQYF
TRBJ2-7 TRBD1 TRBV5-4 - TGTGCCAGCAGCACAGGGGGGACCTACGAGCAGTACTTC CASSTGGTYEQYF
TRBJ2-2 - TRBV11-3 - TGTGCCAGCAGCTTAGTCGGGGGATTGGCCGGGGAGCTGTTTTTT CASSLVGGLAGELFF
TRBJ1-3 - TRBV19 - TGTGCCAGTAGCGTAAATCCTGGAAACACCATATATTTT CASSVNPGNTIYF
TRBJ1-2 - TRBV6-1 - TGTGCCAGCAGTGATAGGGGGAGAGGAGGCTACACCTTC CASSDRGRGGYTF
TRBJ2-5 - TRBV2 few TGTGCCAGCGCCCTAGCGAACGGAGGGACCCAGTACTTC CASALANGGTQYF
TRBJ2-3 - TRBV30 - TGTGCCTTGGGGCGGAGGGAAGGAGATACGCAGTATTTT CALGRREGDTQYF
TRBJ1-3 - TRBV19 - TGTGCCAGTAGGAGTTCTGGAAACACCATATATTTT CASRSSGNTIYF
TRBJ2-5 - TRBV10-3 - TGTGCCATCAGTGGGCCAGGCTTCCAAGAGACCCAGTACTTC CAISGPGFQETQYF
TRBJ2-2 - TRBV15 - TGTGCCACCAGCAGAGAAGGGCGGTTGGAGGCCGGGGAGCTGTTTTTT CATSREGRLEAGELFF
TRBJ2-3 - TRBV5-5 - TGTGCCAGCAGATTTATTACAGATACGCAGTATTTT CASRFITDTQYF
TRBJ1-4 TRBD1 TRBV4-2 - TGTGCCAGCAGCCTGGACAGGGGTTTTGAAAAACTGTTTTTT CASSLDRGFEKLFF